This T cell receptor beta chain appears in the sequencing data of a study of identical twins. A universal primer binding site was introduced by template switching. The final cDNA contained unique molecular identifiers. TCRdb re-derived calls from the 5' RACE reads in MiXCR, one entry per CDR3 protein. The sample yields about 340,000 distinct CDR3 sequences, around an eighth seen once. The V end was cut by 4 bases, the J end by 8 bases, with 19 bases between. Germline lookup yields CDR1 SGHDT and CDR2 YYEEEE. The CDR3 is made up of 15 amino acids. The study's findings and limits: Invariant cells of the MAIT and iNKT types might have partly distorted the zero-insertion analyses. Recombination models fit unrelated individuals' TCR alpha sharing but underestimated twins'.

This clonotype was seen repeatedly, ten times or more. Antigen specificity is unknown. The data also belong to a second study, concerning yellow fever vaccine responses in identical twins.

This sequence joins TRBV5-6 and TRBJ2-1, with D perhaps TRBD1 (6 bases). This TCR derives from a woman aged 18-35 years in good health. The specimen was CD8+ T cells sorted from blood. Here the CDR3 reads CASSPPGQTDDEQFF. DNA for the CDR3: TGTGCCAGCAGCCCTCCGGGACAAACAGACGATGAGCAGTTCTTC.